This T cell receptor beta chain was recorded in a study of patients and donors after allogeneic stem cell transplantation. MiXCR was run by TCRdb on the RT-PCR reads, yielding one entry per CDR3 protein. The data show around 200,000 distinct CDR3 sequences, less than 50% seen once. This clonotype has a handful of counts. V was clipped by 4 bases and J by 7 bases; unmatched bases: 3. The CDR3 loop spans 12 amino acids. The germline gives CDR1 SGHTA, CDR2 FQGNSA. Sequencing was performed on blood, either unsorted or a sorted T cell fraction (not recorded which). V and J are TRBV7-2 and TRBJ1-2; TRBD1 matches at 7 bases. This clonotype was sampled from a human donor who was either an allogeneic HSCT recipient or a stem cell or donor lymphocyte infusion donor (not recorded which). It is not recorded whose cells these are; they may come from a transplant donor. This CDR3 is CASSSTGFGYTF. The CDR3 coding sequence is TGTGCCAGCAGCTCGACAGGGTTTGGCTACACCTTC.